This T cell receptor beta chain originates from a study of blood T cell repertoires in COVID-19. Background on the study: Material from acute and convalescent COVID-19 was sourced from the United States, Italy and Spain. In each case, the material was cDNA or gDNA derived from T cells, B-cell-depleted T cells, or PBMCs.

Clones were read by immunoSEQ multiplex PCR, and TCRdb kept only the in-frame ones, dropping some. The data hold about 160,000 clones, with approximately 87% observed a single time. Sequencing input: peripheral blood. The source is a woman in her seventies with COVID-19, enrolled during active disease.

CDR3 nucleotide sequence: TGTGCCAGCAGCTTGTTGGCGGGGGGATCCTACGAGCAGTACTTC. This gives the protein CASSLLAGGSYEQYF. The chain couples TRBV5-4 to TRBJ2-7, with TRBD2 identical over 8 bases. The junction had 4 bases not matched to a gene; V was cut back by 1 base and J by 1 base. This CDR3 contains 15 residues. Looked up from germline, CDR1 is SGHNT and CDR2 is YYREEE (reference sequence).